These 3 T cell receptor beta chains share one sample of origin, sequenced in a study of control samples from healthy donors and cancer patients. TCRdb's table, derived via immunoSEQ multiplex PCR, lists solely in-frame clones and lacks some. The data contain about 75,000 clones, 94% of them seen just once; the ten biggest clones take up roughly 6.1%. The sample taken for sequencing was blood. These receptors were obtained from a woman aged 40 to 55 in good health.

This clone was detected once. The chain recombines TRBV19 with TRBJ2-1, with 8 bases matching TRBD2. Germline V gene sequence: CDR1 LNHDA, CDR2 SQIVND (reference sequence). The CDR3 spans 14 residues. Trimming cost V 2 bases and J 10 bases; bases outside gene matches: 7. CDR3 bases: TGTGCCAGTAGTATACGGCCACTAGCGGTCGAGCAGTTCTTC. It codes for CASSIRPLAVEQFF.

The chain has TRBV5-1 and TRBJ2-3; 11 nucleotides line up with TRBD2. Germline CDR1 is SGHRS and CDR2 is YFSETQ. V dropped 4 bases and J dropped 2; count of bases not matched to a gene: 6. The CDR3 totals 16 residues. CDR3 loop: CASSAGTSGPTDTQYF. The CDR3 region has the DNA TGCGCCAGCAGCGCCGGGACTAGCGGCCCCACAGATACGCAGTATTTT.

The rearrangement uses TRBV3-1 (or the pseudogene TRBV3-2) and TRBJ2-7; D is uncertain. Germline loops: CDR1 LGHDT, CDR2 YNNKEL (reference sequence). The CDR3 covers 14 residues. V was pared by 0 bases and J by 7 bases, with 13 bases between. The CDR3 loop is CASSQDTVLREQYF. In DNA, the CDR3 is TGTGCCAGCAGCCAAGATACGGTATTGCGGGAGCAGTACTTC.